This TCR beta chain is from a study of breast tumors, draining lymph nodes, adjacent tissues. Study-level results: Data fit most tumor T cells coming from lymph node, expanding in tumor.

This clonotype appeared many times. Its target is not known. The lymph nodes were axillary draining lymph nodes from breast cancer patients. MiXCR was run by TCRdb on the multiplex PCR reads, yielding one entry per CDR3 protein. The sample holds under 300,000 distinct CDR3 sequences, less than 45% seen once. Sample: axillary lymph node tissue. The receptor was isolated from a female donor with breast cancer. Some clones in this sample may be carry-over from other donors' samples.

This chain's CDR3 is CASSLERADTQYF. DNA for the CDR3: TGTGCCAGCAGCTTAGAGCGGGCAGATACGCAGTATTTT. The chain is built from TRBV7-3 and TRBJ2-3; tentative D call: TRBD2 (6 bases). The CDR3 is made up of 13 amino acids. Germline V gene lookup returns CDR1 SGHTA and CDR2 FQGTGA. Trimming removed 2 bases at V and 4 bases at J, with 7 bases between.